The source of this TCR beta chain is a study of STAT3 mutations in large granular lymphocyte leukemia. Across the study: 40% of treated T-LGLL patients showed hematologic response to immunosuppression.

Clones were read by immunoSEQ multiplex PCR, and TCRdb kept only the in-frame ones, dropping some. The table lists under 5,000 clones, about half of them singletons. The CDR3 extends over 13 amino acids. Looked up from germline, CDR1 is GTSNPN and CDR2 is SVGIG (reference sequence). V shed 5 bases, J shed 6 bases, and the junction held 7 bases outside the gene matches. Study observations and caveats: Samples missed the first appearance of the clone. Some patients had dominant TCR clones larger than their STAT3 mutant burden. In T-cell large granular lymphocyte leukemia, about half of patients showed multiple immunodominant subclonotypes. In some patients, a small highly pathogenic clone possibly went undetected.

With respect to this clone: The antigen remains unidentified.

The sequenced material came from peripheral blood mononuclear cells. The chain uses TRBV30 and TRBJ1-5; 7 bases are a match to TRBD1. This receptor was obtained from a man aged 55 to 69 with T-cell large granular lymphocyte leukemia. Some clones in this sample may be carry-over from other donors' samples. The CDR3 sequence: CAWATGVSQPQHF. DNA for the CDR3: TGTGCCTGGGCAACAGGGGTCAGTCAGCCCCAGCATTTT.